This T cell receptor beta chain was found in a study of cytomegalovirus exposure and HLA in healthy donors. Study-wide points: Common viral pathogens seemed to be connected with several of the most significant clusters, according to a later analysis.

The germline gives CDR1 SGHTA, CDR2 FQGNSA. V was trimmed by 5 bases and J by 4 bases, leaving 9 bases between them. This CDR3 spans 13 amino acids. PCR employed 60 Vbeta and 13 Jbeta primers. Measured with immunoSEQ multiplex PCR; TCRdb has only the in-frame clones, and not every one. This sample has under 200,000 clones, with about 77% found just once. Worth noting for this clone: The antigen is not known.

Material: PBMCs. The rearrangement joins TRBV7-2 to TRBJ1-5; D unresolved. The TCR originated in a woman in her thirties or forties in good health and CMV-seropositive. CDR3 in DNA: TGTGCCAGCAGCCCCGGGTTTAATCAGCCCCAGCATTTT. The encoded protein is CASSPGFNQPQHF. Drawing the rest from reference TRBV7-2 and TRBJ1-5, the complete variable domain is GAGVSQSPSNKVTEKGKDVELRCDPISGHTALYWYRQSLGQGLEFLIYFQGNSAPDKSGLPSDRFSAERTGGSVSTLTIQRTQQEDSAVYLCASSPGFNQPQHFGDGTRLSIL.